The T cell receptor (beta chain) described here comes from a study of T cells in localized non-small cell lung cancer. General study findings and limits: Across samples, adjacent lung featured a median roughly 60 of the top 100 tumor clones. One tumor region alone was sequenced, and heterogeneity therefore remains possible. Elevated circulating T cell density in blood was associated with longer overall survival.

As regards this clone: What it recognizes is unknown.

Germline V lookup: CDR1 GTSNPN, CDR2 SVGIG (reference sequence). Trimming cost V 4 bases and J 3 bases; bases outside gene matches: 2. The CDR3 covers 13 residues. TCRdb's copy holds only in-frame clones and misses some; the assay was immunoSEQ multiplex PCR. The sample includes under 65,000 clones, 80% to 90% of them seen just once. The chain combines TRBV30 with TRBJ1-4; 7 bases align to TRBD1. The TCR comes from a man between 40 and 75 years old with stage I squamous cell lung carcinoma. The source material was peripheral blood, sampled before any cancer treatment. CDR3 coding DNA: TGTGCCTGGATGACAGGGTCTAATGAAAAACTGTTTTTT. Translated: CAWMTGSNEKLFF.